The sequence of this T cell receptor beta chain was determined in a study of OX40 agonist ivuxolimab in advanced cancers. Study observations and caveats: Clones of CD4+ and CD8+ blood T cells grew by week 6 at doses of 0.1 to 3.0 mg/kg.

Germline CDR1 and CDR2: SGHRS and YFSETQ. V shed 2 bases and J shed 5 bases, with 4 bases lying between them. CDR3 length equals 11 residues. Using immunoSEQ multiplex PCR, the repertoire was profiled, and TCRdb retains in-frame clones only, with some absent. The sample lists about 67,000 clones, about 89% occurring once. On this clone itself: The antigen remains undetermined.

This chain links TRBV5-1 with TRBJ2-5, with D unresolved. The starting material was CD4+ or CD8+ T cells sorted from blood, obtained in a trial of the OX40 agonist ivuxolimab. The sequence was collected from an adult with an advanced solid tumor such as melanoma, head and neck, liver or kidney cancer. DNA of the CDR3: TGCGCCAGCAGCTTTAGTGAGACCCAGTACTTC. Translated, it gives CASSFSETQYF.